This is a list of T cell receptor beta chains from one sample in a study of blood T cell repertoires in COVID-19. Using immunoSEQ multiplex PCR, the repertoire was profiled, and TCRdb retains in-frame clones only, with some absent. This table has about 62,000 clones, more than 75% appearing once. Material for sequencing was peripheral blood. The receptors were gathered from a man between 70 and 80 years old with acute or convalescent COVID-19. Each CDR3 is given without its conserved first and last residue. The order of the fields is J gene, V gene, CDR3 protein.

J gene: TRBJ1-5
V gene: TRBV30
CDR3 protein: AWSAEGQGNQPQH

J gene: TRBJ1-1
V gene: TRBV5-4
CDR3 protein: ATSTVNTEAF

J gene: TRBJ2-7
V gene: TRBV7-8
CDR3 protein: ASSLESRGREQY

J gene: TRBJ1-1
V gene: TRBV19
CDR3 protein: ASSVGTAEAF

J gene: TRBJ2-2
V gene: TRBV30
CDR3 protein: AWTLAGGHTGELF

J gene: TRBJ1-1
V gene: TRBV29-1
CDR3 protein: SATRGGPEAF

J gene: TRBJ2-5
V gene: TRBV5-6
CDR3 protein: ASSSISLLGRDKETQY

J gene: TRBJ2-1
V gene: TRBV5-4
CDR3 protein: ASSFLGGAGEQF

J gene: TRBJ2-3
V gene: TRBV9
CDR3 protein: ASSVESGTDTQY

J gene: TRBJ1-1
V gene: TRBV5-1
CDR3 protein: ASRSGTGNTEAF

J gene: TRBJ2-7
V gene: TRBV7-9
CDR3 protein: ASSLEAGEIY

J gene: TRBJ2-1
V gene: TRBV18
CDR3 protein: ASSSRELNEQF

J gene: TRBJ2-3
V gene: TRBV19
CDR3 protein: ASRNPGGAQY

J gene: TRBJ1-6
V gene: TRBV6-5
CDR3 protein: ASSSGQFYNSPLH

J gene: TRBJ1-1
V gene: TRBV3-1/TRBV3-2
CDR3 protein: ASSQRGVGNTEAF

J gene: TRBJ1-2
V gene: TRBV11-2
CDR3 protein: ASSLFASPTNYGYT

J gene: TRBJ2-4
V gene: TRBV3-1/TRBV3-2
CDR3 protein: ASSQVHRTGLSVQY

J gene: TRBJ2-1
V gene: TRBV5-3
CDR3 protein: ARSFATGSRAYNEQF

J gene: TRBJ1-4
V gene: TRBV6-5
CDR3 protein: ASSLRVDLEKLF

J gene: TRBJ2-1
V gene: TRBV10-1
CDR3 protein: ASSDAGGPAEQF

J gene: TRBJ2-2
V gene: TRBV7-6
CDR3 protein: ASSLGARLAGPGELF

J gene: TRBJ2-3
V gene: TRBV5-1
CDR3 protein: ASSLAPGSDTQY

J gene: TRBJ1-2
V gene: TRBV5-1
CDR3 protein: ASSFQNGYT

J gene: TRBJ2-7
V gene: TRBV28
CDR3 protein: ASSLGAGGKNEQY

J gene: TRBJ1-4
V gene: TRBV6-5
CDR3 protein: ASSSQLATNEKLF

J gene: TRBJ2-1
V gene: TRBV29-1
CDR3 protein: SVLPAAGHNEQF

J gene: TRBJ1-1
V gene: TRBV5-1
CDR3 protein: ASSNGGITEAF

J gene: TRBJ1-2
V gene: TRBV12-3/TRBV12-4
CDR3 protein: ASTRGYGYT

J gene: TRBJ2-3
V gene: TRBV10-1
CDR3 protein: ASSEGQGLGDTQY

J gene: TRBJ1-5
V gene: TRBV2
CDR3 protein: ASRGDRAGNQPQH

J gene: TRBJ2-2
V gene: TRBV5-4
CDR3 protein: ASSLATVQTGELF